This paragraph covers one T cell receptor (beta chain) sequence. Its specificity is unknown. Sequencing used immunoSEQ multiplex PCR; TCRdb keeps in-frame clones, though not all of them. The sample lists approximately 480,000 clones, roughly nine tenths occurring once. Specified treatment: some 19 received Ad26.COV2.S at low or high dose, single or two shots; about 5 received placebo; per-sample allocation not given. Sampling happened 63 days after the first vaccine or placebo injection. V dropped 3 bases and J dropped 6 bases, with 12 bases sitting between them. The CDR3 spans 14 residues. The germline V gene has CDR1 SGHTA and CDR2 FQGTGA. This sample is part of a study of Ad26.COV2.S vaccination and SARS-CoV-2 variants. Study in general: Once, or twice with 56 days between doses, Ad26.COV2.S was given intramuscularly. Regarding the study as a whole: Non-spike TCR breadth was similar in vaccine and placebo recipients.

The gene calls are TRBV7-3 and TRBJ2-1; D is uncertain. This sample comprised peripheral blood, obtained in a trial of Ad26.COV2.S vaccine versus placebo. The TCR originated in a person aged 18-60 years who received the Ad26.COV2.S COVID-19 vaccine or a placebo. This CDR3 reads CASSLASFINEQFF. The CDR3 nucleotides are TGTGCCAGCAGCTTGGCCTCTTTTATCAATGAGCAGTTCTTC.